Following are 5 T cell receptor beta chains from one sample sequenced in a study of blood T cell repertoires in COVID-19. The assay was immunoSEQ multiplex PCR, and TCRdb's table has in-frame clones only and misses some. Of about 94,000 clones listed, around nine tenths are singletons. Sequenced sample: peripheral blood. These receptor sequences come from a woman aged 80 or over with acute or convalescent COVID-19.

This clone showed up just a few times. The gene calls are TRBV5-4 and TRBJ1-1, with D possibly matching TRBD1 (5 bases). Germline assignment: CDR1 SGHNT and CDR2 YYREEE (reference sequence). This CDR3 spans 16 amino acids. Trimming pared 4 bases from V and 1 base from J, leaving 17 bases between. The CDR3 region has the DNA TGTGCCAGCAGCGGGGGAGGGTCTTCGGGGAACACTGAAGCTTTCTTT. Amino acids: CASSGGGSSGNTEAFF.

Written as DNA, the CDR3 is TGTGCCAGTGGGCGGCATTCGGGGACCCAGCATTTT. Its protein is CASGRHSGTQHF. The genes are TRBV19 and TRBJ1-5; D uncertain. V lost 8 bases to trimming and J lost 11 bases, with 16 bases between them. Germline loops: CDR1 LNHDA, CDR2 SQIVND (reference sequence). This CDR3 has 12 residues.

The chain recombines TRBV6-4 with TRBJ1-6, with D hard to call. The CDR3 covers 13 residues. V was trimmed by 3 bases and J by 7 bases, leaving 7 bases between them. Looked up from germline, CDR1 is MRHNA and CDR2 is SNTAGT. This CDR3 is CASSEARNSPLHF. CDR3 DNA sequence: TGTGCCAGCAGTGAGGCCAGAAATTCACCCCTCCACTTT.

The chain combines TRBV2 with TRBJ2-2; 8 bases map to TRBD1. Germline V lookup: CDR1 SNHLY, CDR2 FYNNEI. V was pared by 3 bases and J by 5 bases, with 8 bases of the junction left unmatched. The CDR3 spans 16 residues. CDR3 nucleotides: TGTGCCAGCAGTGAGCCCAGGGGGCTTGGGACCGGGGAGCTGTTTTTT. This sequence encodes CASSEPRGLGTGELFF.

This chain uses TRBV3-1 (or the pseudogene TRBV3-2) with TRBJ2-1, with 7 bases identical to TRBD2. The CDR3 is 16 residues long. Germline-derived CDR1 and CDR2 are LGHDT and YNNKEL (reference sequence). V shed 0 bases and J 4 bases; nucleotides not matched to a gene: 6. The CDR3 DNA follows: TGTGCCAGCAGCCAAGATGTCGGGGGGTATTACAATGAGCAGTTCTTC. Its translation is CASSQDVGGYYNEQFF.